This T cell receptor (beta chain) was recovered during a study of T cells in Graves' hyperthyroidism and ophthalmopathy. Whole-study results and caveats: Most thyroid clonotypes expanded above 0.001 were also detected in blood.

Many counts were recorded for this clonotype. Its antigen is not known. The CDR3 regions of TCR beta were amplified from RNA transcripts. First-round RT-PCR with HTBI primers amplified the TCR CDR3 region. TCRdb processed the multiplex PCR reads anew with MiXCR; each CDR3 protein has one entry. The sample yields hundreds of thousands of distinct CDR3 sequences, about 13% seen once. Graves' hyperthyroidism was deemed stable absent ophthalmopathy progression within 18 months. Not enrolled were patients with uncontrolled infection, other autoimmune disease, pregnancy or lactation. The PBMCs were taken from more than 8 ml of fresh peripheral blood. The germline gives CDR1 PRHDT, CDR2 FYEKMQ (reference sequence). The CDR3 totals 13 residues. V lost 5 bases, J lost 8 bases, and 8 bases stayed unmatched.

The chain is built from TRBV13 and TRBJ1-2; the match to TRBD1 covers 7 bases. The TCR was taken from a woman younger than 30 with Graves' hyperthyroidism. The source material was blood. The DNA for the CDR3 is TGTGCCAGCAGCCAACGGGGGACAGACGGCTACACCTTC. Protein product: CASSQRGTDGYTF.